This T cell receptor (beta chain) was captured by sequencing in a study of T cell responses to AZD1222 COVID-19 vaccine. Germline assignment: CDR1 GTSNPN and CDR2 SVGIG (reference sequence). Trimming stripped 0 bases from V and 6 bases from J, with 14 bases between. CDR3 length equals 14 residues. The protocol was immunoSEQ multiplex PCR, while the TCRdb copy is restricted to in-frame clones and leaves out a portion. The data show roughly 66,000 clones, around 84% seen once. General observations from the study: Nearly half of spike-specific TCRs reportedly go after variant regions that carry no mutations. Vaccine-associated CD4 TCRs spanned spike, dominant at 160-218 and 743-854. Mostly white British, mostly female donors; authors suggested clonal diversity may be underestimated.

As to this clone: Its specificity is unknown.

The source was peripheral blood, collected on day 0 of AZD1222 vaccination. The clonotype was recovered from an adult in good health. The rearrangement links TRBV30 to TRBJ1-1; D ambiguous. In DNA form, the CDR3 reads TGTGCCTGGAGTGTACAAGTAGTGGCCCCTGAAGCTTTCTTT. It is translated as CAWSVQVVAPEAFF.